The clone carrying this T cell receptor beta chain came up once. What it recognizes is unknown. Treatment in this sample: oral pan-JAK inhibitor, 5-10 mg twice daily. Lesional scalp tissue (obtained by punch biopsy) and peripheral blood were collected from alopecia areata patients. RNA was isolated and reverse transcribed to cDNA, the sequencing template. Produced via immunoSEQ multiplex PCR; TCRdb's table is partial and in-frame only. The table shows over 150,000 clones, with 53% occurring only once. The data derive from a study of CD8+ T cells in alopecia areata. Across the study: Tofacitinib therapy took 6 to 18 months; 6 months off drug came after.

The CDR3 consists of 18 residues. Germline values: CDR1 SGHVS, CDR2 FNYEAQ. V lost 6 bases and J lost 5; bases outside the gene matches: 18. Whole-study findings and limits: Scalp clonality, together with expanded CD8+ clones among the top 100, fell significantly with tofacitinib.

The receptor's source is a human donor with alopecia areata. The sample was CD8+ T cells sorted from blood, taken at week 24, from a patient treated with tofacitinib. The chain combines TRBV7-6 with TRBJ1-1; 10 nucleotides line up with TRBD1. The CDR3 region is CASSAGRGQGNRWTEAFF. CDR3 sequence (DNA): TGTGCCAGCAGTGCAGGGCGGGGACAGGGGAATCGATGGACTGAAGCTTTCTTT.